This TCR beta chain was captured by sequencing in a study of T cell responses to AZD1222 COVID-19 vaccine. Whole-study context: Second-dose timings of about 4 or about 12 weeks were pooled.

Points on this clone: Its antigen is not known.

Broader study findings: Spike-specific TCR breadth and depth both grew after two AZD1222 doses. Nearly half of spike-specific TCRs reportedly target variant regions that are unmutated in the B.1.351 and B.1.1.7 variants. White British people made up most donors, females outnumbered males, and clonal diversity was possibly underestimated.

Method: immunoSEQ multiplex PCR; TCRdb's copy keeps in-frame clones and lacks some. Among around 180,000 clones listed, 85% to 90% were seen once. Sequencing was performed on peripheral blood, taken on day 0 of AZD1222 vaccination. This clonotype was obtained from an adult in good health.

In DNA form, the CDR3 reads TGTGCCAGCTCACCACCCAAGGGACAGGGGGTTTACTATGGCTACACCTTC. Its translation is CASSPPKGQGVYYGYTF. The chain joins TRBV18 to TRBJ1-2; the match to TRBD1 covers 11 bases. This CDR3 spans 17 amino acids. After removal of 0 bases from V and 3 bases from J, the junction contained 6 bases not matched to a gene. The germline gives CDR1 KGHSH, CDR2 LQKENI.